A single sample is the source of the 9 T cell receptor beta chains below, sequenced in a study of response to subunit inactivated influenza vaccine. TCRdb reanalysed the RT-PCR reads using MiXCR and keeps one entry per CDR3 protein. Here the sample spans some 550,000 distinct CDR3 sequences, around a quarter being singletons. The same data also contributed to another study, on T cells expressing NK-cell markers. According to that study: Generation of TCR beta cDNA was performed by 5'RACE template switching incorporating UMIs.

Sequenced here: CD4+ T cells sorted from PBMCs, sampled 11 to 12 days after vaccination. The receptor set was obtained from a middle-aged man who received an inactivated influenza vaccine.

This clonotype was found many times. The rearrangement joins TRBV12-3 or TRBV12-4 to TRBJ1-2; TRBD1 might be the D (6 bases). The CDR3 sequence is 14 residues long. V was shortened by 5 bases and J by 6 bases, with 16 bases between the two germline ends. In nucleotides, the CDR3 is TGTGCCAGCAGTCCCCGCACAGGGCTTCATGGCTACACCTTC. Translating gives CASSPRTGLHGYTF.

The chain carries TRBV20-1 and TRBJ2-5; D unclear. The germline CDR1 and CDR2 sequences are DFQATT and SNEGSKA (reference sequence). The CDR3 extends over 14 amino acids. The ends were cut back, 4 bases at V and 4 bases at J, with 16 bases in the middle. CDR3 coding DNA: TGCAGTGCTACCTCGCCGCGCCTCTCAGAGACCCAGTACTTC. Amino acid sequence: CSATSPRLSETQYF.

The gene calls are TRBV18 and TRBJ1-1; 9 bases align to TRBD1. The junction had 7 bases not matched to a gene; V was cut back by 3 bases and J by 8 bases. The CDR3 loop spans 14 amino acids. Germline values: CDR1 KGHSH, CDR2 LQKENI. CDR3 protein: CASSPSLTGGEAFF. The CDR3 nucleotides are TGTGCCAGCTCACCTTCACTCACAGGGGGCGAAGCTTTCTTT.

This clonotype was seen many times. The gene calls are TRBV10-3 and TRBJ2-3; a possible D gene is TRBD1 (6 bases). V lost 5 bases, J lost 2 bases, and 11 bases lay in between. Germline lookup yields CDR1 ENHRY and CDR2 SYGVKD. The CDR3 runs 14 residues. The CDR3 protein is CAISRGQNTDTQYF. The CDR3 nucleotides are TGTGCCATCAGTCGCGGACAGAACACAGATACGCAGTATTTT.

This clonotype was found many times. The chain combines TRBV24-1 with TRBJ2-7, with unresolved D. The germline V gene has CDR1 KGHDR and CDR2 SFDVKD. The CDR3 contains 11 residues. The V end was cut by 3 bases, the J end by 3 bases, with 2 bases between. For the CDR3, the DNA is TGTGCCACCAGTGATATCTACGAGCAGTACTTC. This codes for CATSDIYEQYF.

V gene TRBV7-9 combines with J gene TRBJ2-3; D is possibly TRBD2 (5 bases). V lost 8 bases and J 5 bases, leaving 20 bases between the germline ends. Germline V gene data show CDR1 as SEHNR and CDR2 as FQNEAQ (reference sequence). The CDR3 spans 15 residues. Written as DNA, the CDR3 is TGTGCCAGCTGCCCGAAGCGGAGGACTGGAGATACGCAGTATTTT. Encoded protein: CASCPKRRTGDTQYF.

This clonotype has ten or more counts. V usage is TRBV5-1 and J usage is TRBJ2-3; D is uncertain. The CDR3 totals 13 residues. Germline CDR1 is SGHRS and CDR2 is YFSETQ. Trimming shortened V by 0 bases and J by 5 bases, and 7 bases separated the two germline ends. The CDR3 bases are TGCGCCAGCAGCTTGGCGGGCGAAGATACGCAGTATTTT. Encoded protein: CASSLAGEDTQYF.

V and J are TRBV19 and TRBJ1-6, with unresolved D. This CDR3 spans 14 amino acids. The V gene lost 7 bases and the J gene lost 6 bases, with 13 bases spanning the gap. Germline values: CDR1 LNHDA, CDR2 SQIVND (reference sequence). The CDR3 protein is CASNTGVTNSPLHF. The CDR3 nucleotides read TGTGCCAGTAATACCGGGGTAACTAATTCACCCCTCCACTTT.

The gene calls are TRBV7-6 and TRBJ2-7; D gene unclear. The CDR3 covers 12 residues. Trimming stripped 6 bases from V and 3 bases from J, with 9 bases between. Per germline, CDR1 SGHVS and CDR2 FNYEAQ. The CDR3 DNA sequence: TGTGCCAGCAGTTCTACCCTCTACGAGCAGTACTTC. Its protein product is CASSSTLYEQYF.